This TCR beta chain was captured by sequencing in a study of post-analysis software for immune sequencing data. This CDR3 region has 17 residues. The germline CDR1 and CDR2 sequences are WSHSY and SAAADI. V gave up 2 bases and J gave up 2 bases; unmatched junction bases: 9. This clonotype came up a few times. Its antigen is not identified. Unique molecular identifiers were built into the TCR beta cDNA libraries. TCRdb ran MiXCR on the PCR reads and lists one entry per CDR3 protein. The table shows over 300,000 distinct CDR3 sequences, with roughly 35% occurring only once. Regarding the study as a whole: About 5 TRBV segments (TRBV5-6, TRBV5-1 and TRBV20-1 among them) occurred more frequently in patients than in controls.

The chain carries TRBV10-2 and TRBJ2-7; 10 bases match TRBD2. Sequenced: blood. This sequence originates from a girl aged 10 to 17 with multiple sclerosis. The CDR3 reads CASSEDNSGGIPYEQYF. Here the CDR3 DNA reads TGCGCCAGCAGTGAGGATAATAGCGGGGGGATACCCTACGAGCAGTACTTC.